This T cell receptor (beta chain) was captured in a study of pediatric ulcerative colitis. Comments on this clone: Its antigen remains unidentified.

Sequencing used immunoSEQ multiplex PCR; TCRdb keeps in-frame clones, though not all of them. This repertoire shows over 35,000 clones, roughly 80% found once; its top ten account for roughly 25%. In germline, CDR1 is SGHTA, CDR2 FQGTGA. The trim removed 5 bases at V and 6 bases at J, leaving 7 bases unmatched. The CDR3 runs 15 residues. Study-level findings and limits: Ulcerative colitis patients shared more blood-rectal clones than controls. This repertoire reflects total lymphocytes rather than subpopulations like regulatory T cells. Blood samples from a couple of patients yielded substantially fewer templates and were excluded from blood-rectal overlap analysis. Rectal repertoires separated controls, mild-moderate and acute severe colitis.

The chain is built from TRBV7-3 and TRBJ2-1, with 10 positions matching TRBD2. Sequences were obtained from blood. The TCR was taken from a girl aged 5-17 years with moderate ulcerative colitis. CDR3 nucleotides: TGTGCCAGCAGCATGCTAGCGGGGGTGAGCAATGAGCAGTTCTTC. Protein: CASSMLAGVSNEQFF.